These 16 T cell receptor beta chains were sequenced from one sample in a study of cytomegalovirus exposure and HLA in healthy donors. The PCR contained 60 Vbeta and 13 Jbeta primers. Data came from immunoSEQ multiplex PCR; TCRdb stores just in-frame clones and leaves some out. This table has about 100,000 clones, about 70% appearing once. What was sequenced was PBMCs. The receptor set was obtained from a man between 50 and 59 years old in good health and CMV-seropositive.

J is TRBJ2-3 and V is TRBV15, with 8 nucleotides matching TRBD2. Germline CDR1 is LNHNV and CDR2 is YYDKDF (reference sequence). The CDR3 extends over 17 amino acids. J lost 6 bases, V lost 0 bases, and 11 bases had no gene match. CDR3 protein: CATSRDPIGGGLDTQYF. In nucleotides, the CDR3 is TGTGCCACCAGCAGAGATCCGATCGGGGGGGGCCTCGATACGCAGTATTTT.

The CDR3 loop reads CASSSLGGSNQPQHF. DNA for the CDR3: TGTGCCAGCAGTTCCTTGGGGGGTAGCAATCAGCCCCAGCATTTT. This chain links TRBV27 with TRBJ1-5; weak D call: TRBD1 (5 bases). V lost 4 bases and J 0 bases, leaving 10 bases between the germline ends. This CDR3 has 15 residues. The germline gives CDR1 MNHEY, CDR2 SMNVEV (reference sequence).

The gene calls are TRBV9 and TRBJ2-5, with no clear D. The V and J ends lost 5 bases and 1 base respectively, with 6 bases between them. From germline, CDR1 is SGDLS and CDR2 YYNGEE. CDR3 size: 12 residues. CDR3 DNA: TGTGCCAGCAGTCCATTCCAAGAGACCCAGTACTTC. Its protein product is CASSPFQETQYF.

The chain couples TRBV27 to TRBJ2-3, with D unclear. The CDR3 is made up of 12 amino acids. V was shortened by 5 bases and J by 2 bases, with 5 bases between the two germline ends. Germline V gives CDR1 MNHEY, CDR2 SMNVEV (reference sequence). The CDR3 DNA follows: TGTGCCAGCAGTCCAGACACAGATACGCAGTATTTT. Translating it yields CASSPDTDTQYF.

The chain is built from TRBV11-2 and TRBJ2-1, with a tentative D call TRBD1 (5 bases). Trimming took 1 base from V and 6 from J, leaving 10 bases between them. CDR1 is SGHAT, CDR2 FQNNGV, per germline. The CDR3 spans 14 residues. The CDR3, as DNA: TGTGCCAGCAGCTTAGGAGGACAATTCAATGAGCAGTTCTTC. This encodes CASSLGGQFNEQFF.

The rearrangement joins TRBV5-1 to TRBJ1-6, with TRBD1 matching over 7 bases. V was clipped by 4 bases and J by 13 bases; unmatched bases: 14. Germline V gene lookup returns CDR1 SGHRS and CDR2 YFSETQ. The CDR3 has 15 amino acids. The CDR3 nucleotides read TGCGCCAGCAGCAACGACAGGGCCCCCAAGGACCCCCTCCACTTT. Translating it yields CASSNDRAPKDPLHF.

The J gene is TRBJ2-7, the V gene TRBV5-6, with 9 bases lining up with TRBD1. The ends lost 3 bases at V and 5 bases at J; junction bases unmatched: 12. The CDR3 totals 16 residues. The germline V gene has CDR1 SGHDT and CDR2 YYEEEE. For the CDR3, the DNA is TGTGCCAGCAGCTACGCTCGGGGACAGGGTTTTAACGAGCAGTACTTC. It codes for CASSYARGQGFNEQYF.

This chain uses TRBV5-4 with TRBJ1-2; 9 bases agree with TRBD1. J was trimmed by 4 bases and V by 4 bases; bases with no gene match: 8. The CDR3 sequence is 15 residues long. Germline-derived CDR1 and CDR2 are SGHNT and YYREEE (reference sequence). CDR3 amino acids: CASSPGGQGVYGYTF. The CDR3 region has the DNA TGTGCCAGCAGCCCTGGGGGACAGGGCGTCTATGGCTACACCTTC.

This chain joins TRBV27 and TRBJ2-5, with TRBD2 identical over 7 bases. The CDR3 runs to 13 residues. Germline assignment: CDR1 MNHEY and CDR2 SMNVEV (reference sequence). Unmatched junction bases numbered 3, after V lost 6 bases and J lost 2 bases. CDR3 sequence: CASSWRGQETQYF. For the CDR3, the DNA is TGTGCCAGCAGCTGGCGGGGGCAAGAGACCCAGTACTTC.

This chain uses TRBV6-4 with TRBJ1-1, with 10 bases that match TRBD1. Trimming cost V 4 bases and J 5 bases; bases outside gene matches: 1. The CDR3 totals 13 residues. CDR1 and CDR2 (germline): MRHNA, SNTAGT. The CDR3 reads CASSADRGTEAFF. CDR3 nucleotide sequence: TGTGCCAGCAGTGCGGACAGGGGGACTGAAGCTTTCTTT.

This clone was seen more than once but under ten times. The CDR3 coding sequence is TGTGCCAGCAGTTACCAGGTGAACACTGAAGCTTTCTTT. Translating gives CASSYQVNTEAFF. The chain carries TRBV27 and TRBJ1-1; D not certain. V lost 4 bases to trimming and J lost 0 bases, with 6 bases between them. CDR1 is MNHEY, CDR2 SMNVEV, per germline (reference sequence). This CDR3 is built from 13 residues.

The chain uses TRBV14 and TRBJ1-2; a weak D match, TRBD1 (6 bases). From germline, CDR1 is SGHDN and CDR2 FVKESK. V gave up 4 bases and J gave up 4 bases, with 10 bases separating them. This CDR3 spans 13 amino acids. This CDR3 reads CASSPDRTYGYTF. The DNA for the CDR3 is TGTGCCAGCAGCCCGGACAGAACCTATGGCTACACCTTC. Looking up the rest from reference TRBV14 and TRBJ1-2 gives the full variable domain: EAGVTQFPSHSVIEKGQTVTLRCDPISGHDNLYWYRRVMGKEIKFLLHFVKESKQDESGMPNNRFLAERTGGTYSTLKVQPAELEDSGVYFCASSPDRTYGYTFGSGTRLTVV.

The chain recombines TRBV15 with TRBJ1-1, with D hard to call. The V end was cut by 2 bases, the J end by 5 bases, with 12 bases between. The V gene's germline CDR1 is LNHNV and CDR2 YYDKDF (reference sequence). The CDR3 loop spans 14 amino acids. CDR3 loop: CATSRRAGDTEAFF. CDR3 sequence (DNA): TGTGCCACCAGCAGACGGGCGGGAGATACTGAAGCTTTCTTT.

This clone was detected once. The chain couples TRBV5-4 to TRBJ1-1, with D possibly being TRBD1 (5 bases). V was clipped by 2 bases and J by 3 bases, with 14 bases between them. Germline V gene data show CDR1 as SGHNT and CDR2 as YYREEE (reference sequence). The CDR3 length is 15 residues. The CDR3 loop is CASSFSGSLYTEAFF. The CDR3 region has the DNA TGTGCCAGCAGCTTCTCAGGGTCTTTGTACACTGAAGCTTTCTTT.

The chain links TRBV6-5 to TRBJ1-1; a possible D gene is TRBD1 (5 bases). V lost 2 bases, J lost 3 bases, and 10 bases lay in between. This CDR3 contains 14 residues. The germline CDR1 and CDR2 sequences are MNHEY and SVGAGI. DNA of the CDR3: TGTGCCAGCAGTTACGCCCCAGGGTACACTGAAGCTTTCTTT. It encodes CASSYAPGYTEAFF.

The rearrangement links TRBV4-1 to TRBJ2-2; 8 positions match TRBD2. This CDR3 comprises 15 residues. V lost 6 bases and J lost 6; bases outside the gene matches: 9. Germline CDR1 is MGHRA and CDR2 is YSYEKL. CDR3 sequence (DNA): TGCGCCAGCAGTCTGACTAGCGCGGATTCCGGGGAGCTGTTTTTT. This gives the protein CASSLTSADSGELFF.